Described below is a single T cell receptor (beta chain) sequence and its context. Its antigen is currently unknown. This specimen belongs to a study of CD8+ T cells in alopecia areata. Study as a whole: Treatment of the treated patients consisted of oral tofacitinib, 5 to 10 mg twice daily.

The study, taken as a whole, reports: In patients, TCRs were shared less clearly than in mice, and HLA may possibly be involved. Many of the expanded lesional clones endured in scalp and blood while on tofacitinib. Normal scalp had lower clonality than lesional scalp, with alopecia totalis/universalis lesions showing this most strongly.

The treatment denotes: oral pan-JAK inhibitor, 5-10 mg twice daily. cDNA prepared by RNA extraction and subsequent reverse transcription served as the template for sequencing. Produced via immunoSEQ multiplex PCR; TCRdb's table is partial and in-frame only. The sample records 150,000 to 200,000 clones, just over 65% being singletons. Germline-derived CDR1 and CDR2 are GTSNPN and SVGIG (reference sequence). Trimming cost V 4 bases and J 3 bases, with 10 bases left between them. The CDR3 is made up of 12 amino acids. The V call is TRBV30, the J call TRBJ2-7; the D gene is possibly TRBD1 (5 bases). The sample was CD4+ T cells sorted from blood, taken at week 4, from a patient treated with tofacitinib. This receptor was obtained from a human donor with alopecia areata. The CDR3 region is CAWTAGNYEQYF. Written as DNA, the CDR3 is TGTGCCTGGACTGCAGGGAACTACGAGCAGTACTTC.